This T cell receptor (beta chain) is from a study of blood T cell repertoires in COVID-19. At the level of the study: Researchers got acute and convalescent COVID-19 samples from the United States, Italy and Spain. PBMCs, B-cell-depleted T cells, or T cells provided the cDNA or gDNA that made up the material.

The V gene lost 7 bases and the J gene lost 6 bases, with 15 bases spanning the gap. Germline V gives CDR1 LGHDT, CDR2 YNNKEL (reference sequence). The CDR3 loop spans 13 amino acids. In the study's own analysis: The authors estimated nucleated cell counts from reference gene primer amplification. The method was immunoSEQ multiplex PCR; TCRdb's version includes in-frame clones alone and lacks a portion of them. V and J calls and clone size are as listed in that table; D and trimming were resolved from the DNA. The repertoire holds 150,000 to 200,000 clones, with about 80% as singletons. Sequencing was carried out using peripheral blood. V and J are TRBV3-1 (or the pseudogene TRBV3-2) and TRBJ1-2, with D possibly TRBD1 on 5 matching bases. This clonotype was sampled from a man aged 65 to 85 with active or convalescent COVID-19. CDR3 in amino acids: CASTYGGVDGYTF. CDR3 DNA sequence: TGTGCCAGCACCTATGGGGGGGTCGATGGCTACACCTTC.